The clone carrying this T cell receptor beta chain has only one observation. The antigen is unknown. The record originates from a study of PD-L1 blockade in urothelial cancer. The study's findings and limits: Better survival was predicted when blood TCR clonality before treatment fell below the median. In blood at 3 weeks, tumor-associated clones expanded more among patients with durable benefit.

Time point meaning: peripheral blood 6 weeks after treatment start. Patients suffered from locally advanced or metastatic urothelial carcinoma. Generated by immunoSEQ multiplex PCR, the TCRdb table keeps only in-frame clones and is missing some. The sample has 20,000 to 25,000 clones, roughly 84% seen once; the top ten hold 1.5% to 2%. This CDR3 spans 18 amino acids. CDR1 is SGHTA, CDR2 FQGNSA, per germline. V shed 1 base and J 5 bases; nucleotides not matched to a gene: 12. This clonotype was sampled from a man between 65 and 80 years old with urothelial cancer. The chain carries TRBV7-2 and TRBJ2-5; 11 positions agree with TRBD2. This sample comprised PBMCs, obtained around atezolizumab (anti-PD-L1) treatment. Here the CDR3 DNA reads TGTGCCAGCAGCTTAGATATCCCTAGCGGGAGGTTCGGGGAGACCCAGTACTTC. Translating it yields CASSLDIPSGRFGETQYF.